This T cell receptor (beta chain) stems from a study of PD-1 blockade in classical Hodgkin lymphoma. Sequencing was performed with immunoSEQ multiplex PCR; in TCRdb, only in-frame clones are kept and a portion is missing. The sample has about 40,000 clones, about 71% seen once. After autologous stem cell transplantation all patients relapsed, and prior brentuximab vedotin exposure differed between cohorts. Worth noting for this clone: Its target is unknown.

Germline assignment: CDR1 SQVTM and CDR2 ANQGSEA. The V end lost 0 bases, the J end lost 1 base, and 7 bases lay between the germline ends. This CDR3 is built from 13 residues. Whole-study results and caveats: CD4+ but not CD8+ TCR diversity rose significantly by C4D1. Lower baseline TCR diversity marked trial partial responders and progressors.

This specimen was peripheral blood mononuclear cells (PBMCs), taken at baseline. The receptor's source is a human donor with classical Hodgkin lymphoma. This chain joins TRBV29-1 and TRBJ2-7; D remains unclear. In DNA, the CDR3 is TGCAGCGTTGAAGATCTGGGGTCCTACGAGCAGTACTTC. It encodes CSVEDLGSYEQYF.